The 18 T cell receptor beta chains below were found in one sample sequenced in a study of T cells in Graves' hyperthyroidism and ophthalmopathy. The investigators amplified TCR beta CDR3 regions from RNA transcripts. HTBI primers were the set used in a first-round RT-PCR of the TCR CDR3. TCRdb re-derived calls from the multiplex PCR reads in MiXCR, one entry per CDR3 protein. The repertoire consists of 500,000 to 800,000 distinct CDR3 sequences, with 40% to 55% occurring once and the leading ten covering approximately 6.8%. The sample consisted of peripheral blood or thyroid tissue (not recorded which). These receptors came from an adult man with Graves' disease, either hyperthyroidism or ophthalmopathy (not recorded which).

The V gene is TRBV2, the J gene TRBJ1-2; D is undetermined. Germline V CDR1 and CDR2: SNHLY, FYNNEI. V lost 3 bases, J lost 8 bases, and 7 bases lay in between. The CDR3 is 11 residues long. Written as DNA, the CDR3 is TGTGCCAGCAGTGAGGATCGGGGCTACACCTTC. Amino acids: CASSEDRGYTF.

This sequence joins TRBV20-1 and TRBJ1-6, with 7 positions matching TRBD1. The CDR3 length is 16 residues. In germline, CDR1 is DFQATT, CDR2 SNEGSKA (reference sequence). V gave up 1 base and J gave up 7 bases; unmatched junction bases: 10. The CDR3 loop is CSARGPDRVVNSPLHF. Written as DNA, the CDR3 is TGCAGTGCTAGAGGGCCAGACAGGGTAGTCAATTCACCCCTCCACTTT.

At least ten counts were recorded for this clonotype. V and J are TRBV10-3 and TRBJ2-7; 9 bases map to TRBD2. The CDR3 runs 16 residues. V shed 0 bases and J 2 bases; nucleotides not matched to a gene: 5. CDR1 and CDR2 from the germline V gene are ENHRY and SYGVKD. The CDR3 bases are TGTGCCATCAGTGAGTCAACTAGCGGGTTGCCCTACGAGCAGTACTTC. As protein: CAISESTSGLPYEQYF.

At least ten counts were recorded for this clonotype. The chain couples TRBV11-3 to TRBJ2-5; 10 bases align to TRBD2. Germline V gene sequence: CDR1 SGHNT, CDR2 YENEEA. The CDR3 loop spans 14 amino acids. The J segment lost 5 bases and the V segment lost 0 bases, leaving 0 bases of the junction unmatched. The CDR3 reads CASSLDSGRETQYF. For the CDR3, the DNA is TGTGCCAGCAGCTTAGATAGCGGGAGGGAGACCCAGTACTTC.

This clonotype has just a few counts. The chain joins TRBV12-3 or TRBV12-4 to TRBJ1-3; tentative D call: TRBD1 (5 bases). V gave up 5 bases and J gave up 0 bases, with 14 bases separating them. The CDR3 totals 16 residues. The CDR3 region is CASSTGTASSGNTIYF. The CDR3 DNA reads TGTGCCAGCAGTACCGGGACGGCAAGCTCTGGAAACACCATATATTTT.

This sequence joins TRBV20-1 and TRBJ1-2; 9 bases fit TRBD1. Germline CDR1 is DFQATT and CDR2 is SNEGSKA (reference sequence). The CDR3 has 15 residues. Trimming removed 2 bases from V and 4 bases from J; junction bases left unmatched: 8. The CDR3: CSARLGQGYGYGYTF. CDR3 nucleotides: TGCAGTGCTAGATTGGGACAGGGTTACGGCTATGGCTACACCTTC.

The rearrangement links TRBV20-1 to TRBJ1-5; tentative D call: TRBD1 (6 bases). Germline assignment: CDR1 DFQATT and CDR2 SNEGSKA (reference sequence). The CDR3 contains 13 residues. V was shortened by 0 bases and J by 7 bases, with 10 bases between the two germline ends. CDR3 nucleotide sequence: TGCAGTGCTAGAGATACAGGGTACCAGCCCCAGCATTTT. It encodes CSARDTGYQPQHF.

A single count supports this clonotype. One end of the junction is discordant with germline, which a read error may explain. The gene calls are TRBV2 and TRBJ1-4; a possible D gene is TRBD1 (6 bases). CDR1 is SNHLY and CDR2 is FYNNEI in the germline V gene. This CDR3 spans 14 amino acids. CDR3 DNA: TGTGCCAGCAGTAAACAGGGAGGGGCTAATGAAAAACTGTTT. It translates to CASSKQGGANEKLF.

The gene calls are TRBV7-9 and TRBJ2-2, with D tentatively TRBD1 (6 bases). V lost 5 bases, J lost 4 bases, and 20 bases lay in between. Germline assignment: CDR1 SEHNR and CDR2 FQNEAQ (reference sequence). The CDR3 consists of 17 residues. CDR3 sequence reads: CASSQGVSGTSTGELFF. CDR3 coding DNA: TGTGCCAGCAGCCAAGGGGTTTCGGGGACAAGCACCGGGGAGCTGTTTTTT.

This chain uses TRBV7-2 with TRBJ1-3; D gene ambiguous. Germline CDR1 reads SGHTA; CDR2 reads FQGNSA. Trimming removed 1 base at V and 0 bases at J, with 7 bases between. The CDR3 extends over 15 amino acids. CDR3 DNA sequence: TGTGCCAGCAGCTTAGAAGGGCTCTCTGGAAACACCATATATTTT. Amino acid sequence: CASSLEGLSGNTIYF.

This clonotype was seen only once. This chain connects TRBV29-1 to TRBJ1-2; 10 bases align to TRBD1. The CDR3 consists of 12 residues. From germline, CDR1 is SQVTM and CDR2 ANQGSEA. V trimming: 5 bases; J trimming: 5 bases; junction bases outside the gene matches: 2. CDR3 DNA sequence: TGCAGCGTTTGGACAGGGGGGTATGGCTACACCTTC. Translating gives CSVWTGGYGYTF.

The chain recombines TRBV5-1 with TRBJ1-1; 9 bases match TRBD1. V lost 0 bases to trimming and J lost 3 bases; unmatched junction nucleotides: 3. Germline-derived CDR1 and CDR2 are SGHRS and YFSETQ. The CDR3 loop spans 15 amino acids. The CDR3: CASSLETGGYTEAFF. The CDR3 coding sequence is TGCGCCAGCAGCTTGGAAACAGGGGGCTACACTGAAGCTTTCTTT.

The chain combines TRBV5-1 with TRBJ1-2; TRBD1 is a possible D gene (5 bases). The CDR3 spans 13 residues. V was trimmed by 5 bases and J by 1 base, leaving 9 bases between them. Germline V lookup: CDR1 SGHRS, CDR2 YFSETQ. CDR3 region: CASRLTDNYGYTF. Here the CDR3 DNA reads TGCGCCAGCAGATTGACAGATAACTATGGCTACACCTTC.

The chain links TRBV25-1 to TRBJ2-7, with 9 bases identical to TRBD1. V shed 2 bases and J 2 bases; nucleotides not matched to a gene: 7. Germline V gene sequence: CDR1 MGHDK, CDR2 SYGVNS. The CDR3 spans 16 residues. CDR3 coding DNA: TGTGCCAGCAGTGAACTGGGACAGGGACGGGCCTACGAGCAGTACTTC. Its protein product is CASSELGQGRAYEQYF.

This clonotype occurred many times. The J gene is TRBJ1-5, the V gene TRBV2, with TRBD1 identical over 8 bases. CDR1 is SNHLY and CDR2 is FYNNEI in the germline V gene. CDR3 length equals 16 residues. V lost 4 bases, J lost 1 base, and 6 bases stayed unmatched. The CDR3 loop is CASSVAGGESNQPQHF. The CDR3 DNA reads TGTGCCAGCAGTGTCGCAGGGGGCGAAAGCAATCAGCCCCAGCATTTT.

This clonotype was recorded at least ten times. The chain joins TRBV14 to TRBJ1-2; maybe TRBD1 (5 bases). This CDR3 region has 15 residues. V was trimmed by 2 bases and J by 4 bases, leaving 14 bases between them. Germline values: CDR1 SGHDN, CDR2 FVKESK. The DNA for the CDR3 is TGTGCCAGCAGCCAAAGACGGGGGGGTGCCTATGGCTACACCTTC. Translated: CASSQRRGGAYGYTF.

The chain employs TRBV15 and TRBJ2-7; TRBD1 agrees at 8 bases. Germline V lookup: CDR1 LNHNV, CDR2 YYDKDF (reference sequence). J lost 3 bases, V lost 0 bases, and 7 bases had no gene match. The CDR3 has 16 amino acids. CDR3 coding DNA: TGTGCCACCAGCAGAGATCTAAGGACAGGGTACTACGAGCAGTACTTC. It translates to CATSRDLRTGYYEQYF.

This clonotype was found a few times. The rearrangement uses TRBV10-3 and TRBJ2-7; 13 bases agree with TRBD2. Germline V gene data show CDR1 as ENHRY and CDR2 as SYGVKD. The CDR3 extends over 17 amino acids. V trimming: 0 bases; J trimming: 1 base; junction bases outside the gene matches: 3. The CDR3 sequence is CAISESTSGGSSYEQYF. DNA of the CDR3: TGTGCCATCAGTGAGTCGACTAGCGGGGGGTCTTCCTACGAGCAGTACTTC.